This T cell receptor (beta chain) was obtained from a study of shared clonotypes between healthy human individuals (dated by TCRdb to the early 2020s). As for the study more broadly: A couple of women and three men aged 18 to 49 years were included in the cohort. Per donor, leukapheresis produced somewhere between about 0.9 and 9.5 billion PBMCs. To estimate repertoire size and how much clonotype sharing occurs between individuals, the study deeply sequenced the blood TCR repertoires of several healthy adults. For each donor, CD4 naive and CD4 memory were each given three plates, CD8 naive was given two plates, and CD8 memory was given one plate. To increase sequencing depth and limit assay-specific biases, TCR repertoire library preparation and sequencing were carried out by different laboratories using diverse techniques.

CDR3 length: 11 amino acids, cysteine to phenylalanine. Just CDR3 DNA is preserved here, 33 bases in frame from base 1. Using the deep immunoSEQ assay, TCR CDR3 regions were amplified from genomic DNA by multiplex PCR. Extracted genomic DNA from each cell subset was spread evenly across all wells of several immunoSEQ 96-well plates, with each plate serving as a replicate. For sorted subsets, 150 to 200 ng genomic DNA, equal to tens of thousands of T cell genomes, was loaded into each replicate PCR. Purified libraries were measured with a Qubit 3.0 fluorometer, size-checked on a Bioanalyzer 2100, and measured again with the KAPA Library Quantification kit. Each immunoSEQ 96-well plate was sequenced on its own single-read 150-cycle Illumina NextSeq 550 flow cell. The authors' analysis ran thus. Because the immunoSEQ output included only junctional sequences and no quality scores, the filtering could not be the same as the filtering used for full-length reads. Sequences were annotated with PyIR, a Python wrapper for IgBLAST v1.9, using IMGT germline references to assign V/J genes and CDR3. Any read was removed if the V/J assignment was weak (E-value above 1e-6), the CDR3 was missing, or the read contained stop codons, out-of-frame junctions, or ambiguous translated residues. V3J clonotypes were defined as sequences sharing the same inferred V gene, J gene, and CDR3 amino acid sequence. Percentage overlap between repertoires was calculated by dividing the number of shared unique clonotypes by the size of the smaller repertoire. Repertoire richness was assessed with RTK rarefaction, the Chao1 estimator, and Recon v2.1 estimates of unobserved clonotypes. Generation probabilities were computed with OLGA for all TCRbeta clonotypes obtained by the gDNA method from several donors. The table was pulled from immuneACCESS by TCRdb, which kept in-frame rearrangements only. Such tables lose some clones; where checked, under half of the loss comes from unresolved V genes, and the rest has no known cause. V and J calls and clone size come straight from that table; D and trimming were deduced from the DNA. The sample data list millions of clones, and approximately 92% of these were observed just once. The top ten clonotypes cover roughly 0.13% of the sample.

Donors were healthy HIV-negative adults with no recently reported acute infections or vaccinations. All donors were Caucasian adults living in Nashville, Tennessee, USA. CD4+ T cells were enriched by magnetic negative selection; naive cells were then positively selected on CD45RA, and the negative fraction formed the memory subset. Blood was collected by leukapheresis, and PBMCs were isolated by Ficoll-Histopaque density gradient centrifugation and then cryopreserved in liquid nitrogen vapor phase. Purity and quantity of every magnetically sorted T cell population were checked by analytical flow cytometry. Each sorted fraction had its genomic DNA isolated and then quantified by UV absorbance on a Nanodrop 2000c. Study-wide findings and limitations: Approximately 5% of naive CD4, around 4% of naive CD8, about 2.4% of memory CD4, and 0.4% of memory CD8 clonotypes were shared across several donors. Pairwise subsampling led to the expectation that sequencing depth would affect the degree of clonotype sharing among donors. Sampling was restricted to blood, and TCR repertoires in tissue are likely to differ from TCR repertoires in blood. Even with the large sequencing depth, rarefaction of the sorted-subset datasets indicated that sequencing was incomplete. Naive subsets generally had larger estimated clonotype richness than memory subsets. Because the study included a small number of donors, the genetic and exposure-history diversity represented was limited. Compared with non-shared clonotypes, the clonotypes found in all four sorted-subset donors had higher generation probabilities.

This clone appeared once. Its target antigen remains unknown. Base qualities were left out, and no much larger clone turns up one base away. Material for sequencing was naive CD4+ T cells sorted from blood. The sample's cell subset or site label is to be understood as: CD45RA+ positively selected. The TCR comes from a man younger than 30 in good health. The receptor chain draws on TRBV21-1 and TRBJ1-2; TRBD1 reflects the table's D call only, with no check against the DNA. TRBV21-1 is marked as a pseudogene. At the DNA level, the sequence is TGTGCCTCTAGGACAGGGAACGGCTACACCTTC. It translates to CASRTGNGYTF.